One TCR beta chain is described in this entry. The antigen is not known. The study ran its PCR with 60 Vbeta and 13 Jbeta primers. The table came from immunoSEQ multiplex PCR; TCRdb's copy has only in-frame clones and leaves some out. Here the sample table reports about 150,000 clones. V was shortened by 0 bases and J by 11 bases, with 13 bases between the two germline ends. The CDR3 contains 13 residues. The germline V gene has CDR1 LNHNV and CDR2 YYDKDF (reference sequence). The data were taken from a study of cytomegalovirus exposure and HLA in healthy donors. Study outcomes and limitations: Several of the most significant clusters appeared linked to common viral pathogens, based on a later analysis. Rarity characterized most TCR sequences, yet some public TCRs appeared in many donors. Later on, an analysis tied 18,000 or so TCR beta sequences to HLA alleles at 0.05 false discovery rate. Earlier findings revealed that most TCR beta V segments proved productive either about 87% or about 30% of the time.

The chain joins TRBV15 to TRBJ1-2; no firm D call. Sequences were obtained from PBMCs. The source of this sequence is a woman between 50 and 59 years old in good health and CMV-seronegative. CDR3 sequence (DNA): TGTGCCACCAGCAGAGAGGGGAGGGTGGGGTACACCTTC. Encoded protein: CATSREGRVGYTF.